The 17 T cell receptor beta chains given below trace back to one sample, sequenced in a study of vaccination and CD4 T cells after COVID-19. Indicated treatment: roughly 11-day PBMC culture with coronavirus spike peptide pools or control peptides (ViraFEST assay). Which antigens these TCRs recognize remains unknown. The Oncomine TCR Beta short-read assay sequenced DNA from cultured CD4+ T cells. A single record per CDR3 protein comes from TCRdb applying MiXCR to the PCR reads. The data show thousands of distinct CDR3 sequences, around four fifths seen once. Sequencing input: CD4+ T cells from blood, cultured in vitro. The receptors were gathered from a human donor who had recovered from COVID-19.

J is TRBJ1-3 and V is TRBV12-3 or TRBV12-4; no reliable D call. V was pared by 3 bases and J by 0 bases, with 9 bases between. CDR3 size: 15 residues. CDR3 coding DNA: TGTGCCAGCAGTTTGTGGGCCTACTCTGGAAACACCATATATTTT. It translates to CASSLWAYSGNTIYF.

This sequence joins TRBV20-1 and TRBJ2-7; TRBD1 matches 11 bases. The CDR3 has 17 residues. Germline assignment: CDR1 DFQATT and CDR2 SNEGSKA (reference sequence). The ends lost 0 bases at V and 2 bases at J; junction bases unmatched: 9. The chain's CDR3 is CSARDATGQGAAYEQYF. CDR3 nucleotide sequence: TGCAGTGCTAGAGATGCGACAGGACAGGGGGCAGCCTACGAGCAGTACTTC.

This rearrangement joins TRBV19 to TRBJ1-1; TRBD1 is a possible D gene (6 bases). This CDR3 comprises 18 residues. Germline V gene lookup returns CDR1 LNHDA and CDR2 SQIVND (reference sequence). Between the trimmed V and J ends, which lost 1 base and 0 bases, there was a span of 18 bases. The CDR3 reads CASSIGWGRGGLNTEAFF. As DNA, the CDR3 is TGTGCCAGTAGTATAGGCTGGGGCAGGGGAGGCTTGAACACTGAAGCTTTCTTT.

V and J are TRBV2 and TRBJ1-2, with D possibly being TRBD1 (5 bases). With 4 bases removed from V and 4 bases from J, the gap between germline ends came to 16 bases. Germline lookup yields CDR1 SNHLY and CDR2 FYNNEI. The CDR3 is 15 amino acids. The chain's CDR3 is CASSAPGAPGYGYTF. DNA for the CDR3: TGTGCCAGCAGTGCCCCCGGGGCCCCAGGCTATGGCTACACCTTC.

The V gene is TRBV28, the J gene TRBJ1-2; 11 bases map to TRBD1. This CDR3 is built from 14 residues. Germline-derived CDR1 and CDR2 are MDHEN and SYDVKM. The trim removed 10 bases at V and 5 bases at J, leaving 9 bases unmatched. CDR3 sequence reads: CATRTGGAGYGYTF. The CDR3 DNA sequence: TGTGCCACCAGGACAGGGGGCGCTGGTTATGGCTACACCTTC.

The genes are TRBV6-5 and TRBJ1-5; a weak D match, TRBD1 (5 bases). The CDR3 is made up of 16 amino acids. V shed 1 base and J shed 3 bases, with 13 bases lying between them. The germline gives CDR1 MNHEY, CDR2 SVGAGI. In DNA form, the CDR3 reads TGTGCCAGCAGTTACTGGGGAGGAGGGGACAATCAGCCCCAGCATTTT. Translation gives CASSYWGGGDNQPQHF.

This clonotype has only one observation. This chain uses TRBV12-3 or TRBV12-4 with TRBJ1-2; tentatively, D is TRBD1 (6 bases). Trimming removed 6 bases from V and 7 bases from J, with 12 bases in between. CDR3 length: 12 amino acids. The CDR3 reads CASSQGGGGYTF. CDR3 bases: TGTGCCAGCAGCCAGGGAGGGGGTGGCTACACCTTC.

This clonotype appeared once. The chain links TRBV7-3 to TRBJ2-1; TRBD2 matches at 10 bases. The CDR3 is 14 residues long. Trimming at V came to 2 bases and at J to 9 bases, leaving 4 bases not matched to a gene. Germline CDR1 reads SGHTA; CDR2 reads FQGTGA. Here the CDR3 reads CASSLASGGGEQFF. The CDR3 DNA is TGTGCCAGCAGCTTAGCTAGCGGGGGAGGTGAGCAGTTCTTC.

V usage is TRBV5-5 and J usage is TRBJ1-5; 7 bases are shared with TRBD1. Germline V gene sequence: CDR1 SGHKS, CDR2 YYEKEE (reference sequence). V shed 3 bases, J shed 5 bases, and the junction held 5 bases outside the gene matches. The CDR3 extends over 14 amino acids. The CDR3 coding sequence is TGTGCCAGCAGCTCAGGGACAGATTATCAGCCCCAGCATTTT. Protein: CASSSGTDYQPQHF.

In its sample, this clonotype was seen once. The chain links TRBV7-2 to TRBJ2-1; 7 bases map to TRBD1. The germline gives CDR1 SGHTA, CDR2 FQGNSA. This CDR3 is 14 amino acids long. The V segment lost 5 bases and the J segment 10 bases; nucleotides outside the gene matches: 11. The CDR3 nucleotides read TGTGCCAGCAGCCCTCAACAGGGGCGGGTCGAGCAGTTCTTC. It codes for CASSPQQGRVEQFF.

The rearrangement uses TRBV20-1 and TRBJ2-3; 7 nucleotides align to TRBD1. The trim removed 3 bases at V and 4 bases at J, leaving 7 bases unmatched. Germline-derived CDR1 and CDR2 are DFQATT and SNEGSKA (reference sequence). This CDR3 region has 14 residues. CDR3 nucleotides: TGCAGTGCTAGTAAGGGGGCAGGGGCAGATACGCAGTATTTT. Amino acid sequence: CSASKGAGADTQYF.

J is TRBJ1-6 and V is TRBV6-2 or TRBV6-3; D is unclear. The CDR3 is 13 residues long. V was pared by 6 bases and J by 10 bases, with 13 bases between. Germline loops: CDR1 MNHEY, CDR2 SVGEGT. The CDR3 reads CASSGPRWSPLHF. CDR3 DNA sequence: TGTGCCAGCAGCGGGCCTAGGTGGTCACCCCTCCACTTT.

CDR3 bases: TGCAGTGCTAGATTCCCGGGACAGGGGGCGCATCAGCCCCAGCATTTT. It codes for CSARFPGQGAHQPQHF. V gene TRBV20-1 combines with J gene TRBJ1-5, with TRBD1 identical over 12 bases. The CDR3 has 16 amino acids. Germline CDR1 is DFQATT and CDR2 is SNEGSKA (reference sequence). The ends lost 2 bases at V and 5 bases at J; junction bases unmatched: 7.

The CDR3 spells CASSPRQGGTEAFF. The CDR3 DNA follows: TGTGCCAGCAGCCCGAGACAGGGTGGAACTGAAGCTTTCTTT. The V and J genes are TRBV11-3 and TRBJ1-1; 7 bases agree with TRBD1. Looked up from germline, CDR1 is SGHNT and CDR2 is YENEEA. V was pared by 5 bases and J by 5 bases, with 8 bases of the junction left unmatched. The CDR3 is 14 residues long.

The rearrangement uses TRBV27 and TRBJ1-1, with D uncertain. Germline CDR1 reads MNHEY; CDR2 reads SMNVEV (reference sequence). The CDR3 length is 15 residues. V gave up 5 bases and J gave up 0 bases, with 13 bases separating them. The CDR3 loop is CASSATIRLNTEAFF. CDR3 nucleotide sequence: TGTGCCAGCAGTGCCACAATCCGACTGAACACTGAAGCTTTCTTT.

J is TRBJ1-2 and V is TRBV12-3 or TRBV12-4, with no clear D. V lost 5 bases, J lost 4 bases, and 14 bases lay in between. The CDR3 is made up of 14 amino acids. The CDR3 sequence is CASSGVVGAYGYTF. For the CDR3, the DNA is TGTGCCAGCAGTGGGGTGGTGGGCGCCTATGGCTACACCTTC.

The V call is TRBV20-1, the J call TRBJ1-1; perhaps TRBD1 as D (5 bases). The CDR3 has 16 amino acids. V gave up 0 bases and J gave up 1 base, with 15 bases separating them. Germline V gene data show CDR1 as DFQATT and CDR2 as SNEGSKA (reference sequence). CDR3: CSARESGRGRNTEAFF. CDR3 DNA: TGCAGTGCTAGAGAAAGTGGAAGGGGTAGGAACACTGAAGCTTTCTTT.